This T cell receptor beta chain was recovered during a study of blood T cell repertoires in COVID-19. Study in general: Some COVID-19 samples were acute and others convalescent; all came from the United States, Italy and Spain.

The participants were between roughly 18 and 100 years old and came from fewer than 25 US areas. The protocol was immunoSEQ multiplex PCR, while the TCRdb copy is restricted to in-frame clones and leaves out a portion. The profile shows 430,000 or so clones, approximately 90% of them singletons. The J segment lost 5 bases and the V segment lost 5 bases, leaving 4 bases of the junction unmatched. Per the germline V gene, CDR1 is SGHAT and CDR2 is FQNNGV. The CDR3 loop spans 14 amino acids. In the case of this clone: The sample contains more than one DNA sequence encoding this CDR3.

The TCR comes from a woman between 18 and 29 years old who had been exposed to COVID-19. V and J are TRBV11-2 and TRBJ1-2, with 11 positions matching TRBD1. Sequenced material: PBMCs or T cells enriched from blood (not recorded which). For the CDR3, the DNA is TGTGCCAGCAGCGGGACAGGGGGAGGATATGGCTACACCTTC. This sequence encodes CASSGTGGGYGYTF.